This T cell receptor beta chain emerged from a study of molecular identifiers for immune sequencing clone quantification. Naive CD8 T cells, phenotype CD8+CD4-CCR7+CD45RA+, were sorted. Study-wide points: Under 1% of molecules in naive cells, but over 98% of effector molecules, belonged to clones above 20 RNA copies. Barcode collisions between identical TCR molecules could shrink estimates of highly expanded clone sizes.

Per the germline V gene, CDR1 is LGHDT and CDR2 is YNNKEL (reference sequence). V lost 5 bases, J lost 8 bases, and 19 bases lay in between. There are 14 residues in the CDR3. Generation of bulk TCR libraries relied on previously described methods and listed TCR primers. MiXCR, run by TCRdb on the PCR reads, gives a single entry per CDR3 protein. The data hold more than 450,000 distinct CDR3 sequences, with about 26% observed a single time. Regarding this clonotype: Its target is not known. This may stem from a read error, because a much larger clone lies one nucleotide away.

The chain couples TRBV3-1 to TRBJ2-7; D may be TRBD1 (6 bases). Sequencing was done on a sample of naive CD8+ T cells from blood, with Jurkat cell RNA spiked in. Subset here: FACS-sorted CD8+CD4-CCR7+CD45RA+ naive T cells. This TCR came from a human donor in good health. Some libraries in this study had Jurkat cell RNA spiked in. As DNA, the CDR3 is TGTGCCAGCAGCACGACAGGTGATCTTTACAAGCAGTACTTC. It translates to CASSTTGDLYKQYF.